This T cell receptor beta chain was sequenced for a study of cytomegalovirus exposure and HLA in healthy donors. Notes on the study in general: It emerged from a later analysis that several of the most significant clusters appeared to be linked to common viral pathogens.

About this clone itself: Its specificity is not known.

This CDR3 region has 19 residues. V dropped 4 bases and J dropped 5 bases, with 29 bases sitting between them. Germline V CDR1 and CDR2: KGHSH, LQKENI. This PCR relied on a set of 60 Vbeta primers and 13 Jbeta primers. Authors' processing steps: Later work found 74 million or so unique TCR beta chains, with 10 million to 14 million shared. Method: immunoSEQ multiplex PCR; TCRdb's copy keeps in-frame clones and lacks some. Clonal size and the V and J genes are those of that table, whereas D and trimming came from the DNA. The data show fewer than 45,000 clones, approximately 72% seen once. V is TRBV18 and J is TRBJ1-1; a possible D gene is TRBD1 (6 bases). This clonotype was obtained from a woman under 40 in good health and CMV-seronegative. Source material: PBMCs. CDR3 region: CASSRYESLIQGKGTEAFF. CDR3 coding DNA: TGTGCCAGCTCACGATACGAAAGTTTGATTCAGGGGAAAGGAACTGAAGCTTTCTTT. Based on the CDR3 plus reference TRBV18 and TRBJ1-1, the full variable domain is NAGVMQNPRHLVRRRGQEARLRCSPMKGHSHVYWYRQLPEEGLKFMVYLQKENIIDESGMPKERFSAEFPKEGPSILRIQQVVRGDSAAYFCASSRYESLIQGKGTEAFFGQGTRLTVV.